This is a list of T cell receptor beta chains from one sample in a study of blood T cell repertoires in COVID-19. Measured with immunoSEQ multiplex PCR; TCRdb has only the in-frame clones, and not every one. The profile shows about 260,000 clones, under 90% of them singletons. The source material was peripheral blood. Receptors were obtained from a man between 60 and 70 years old with acute or convalescent COVID-19. Each CDR3 is given with its conserved first and last residue. The order of the fields is clone size, V gene, D gene, J gene, CDR3 DNA, CDR3 protein. The D gene is left open where the match is weak. Some rows mark clone size as missing; the rest say once, few, many or name a class of expanded clone.

.	TRBV29-1	.	TRBJ1-5	TGCAGCGTTGTATTGGGGCAGGGGAGTCAGCCCCAGCATTTT	CSVVLGQGSQPQHF
once	TRBV6-6	TRBD1	TRBJ1-2	TGTGCCAGCAGTTACCTCGGGACAGGTCCCTCCGGCTACACCTTC	CASSYLGTGPSGYTF
few	TRBV4-2	.	TRBJ2-7	TGTGCCAGCAGCCCCCAAACAGGGAACGAGCAGTACTTC	CASSPQTGNEQYF
.	TRBV6-5	.	TRBJ2-2	TGTGCCAGCAGTTACTGGGCGGGGGAGCTGTTTTTT	CASSYWAGELFF
.	TRBV7-3	TRBD2	TRBJ2-1	TGTGCCAGCAGCTCTCCTAGCGGGGGGGCCTACAATGAGCAGTTCTTC	CASSSPSGGAYNEQFF
few	TRBV30	TRBD2	TRBJ2-1	TGTGCCTGGAGTCCTCCACTAGCGGGGGAGCAGTTCTTC	CAWSPPLAGEQFF
few	TRBV30	TRBD1	TRBJ2-7	TGTGCCTGGAGACCTCAGGGGGTTAACTCCTACGAGCAGTACTTC	CAWRPQGVNSYEQYF
.	TRBV4-1	.	TRBJ1-2	TGCGCCAGCAGCCAGTTACAACAGGTGTATGGCTACACCTTC	CASSQLQQVYGYTF
.	TRBV30	TRBD1	TRBJ1-2	TGTGCCTGGAGATATGGGACAGGGGTTTCGGCTGGCTACACCTTC	CAWRYGTGVSAGYTF
.	TRBV6-1	.	TRBJ2-1	TGTGCCAGCAGGGTAGGGGGTAGCGCCTACAATGAGCAGTTCTTC	CASRVGGSAYNEQFF
once	TRBV27	.	TRBJ1-1	TGTGCCAGCAGTTTTGTGAACAGGGATGGCACTGAAGCTTTCTTT	CASSFVNRDGTEAFF
.	TRBV5-1	TRBD2	TRBJ2-7	TGCGCCAGCAGCATGACTAGCGGGAGGGACGAGCAGTACTTC	CASSMTSGRDEQYF
.	TRBV6-1	TRBD2	TRBJ2-1	TGTGCCAGCAGTGACACACTAGCGGGGCATTACAATGAGCAGTTCTTC	CASSDTLAGHYNEQFF